Listed below are T cell receptor beta chains from one sample, sequenced in a study of blood T cell repertoires in COVID-19. Sequenced by immunoSEQ multiplex PCR; TCRdb stores in-frame clones only, minus some. The table includes more than 140,000 clones, roughly 88% detected once. Sequenced material: peripheral blood. The receptors shown here come from a woman in her forties or fifties in a cohort sampled during active or convalescent COVID-19. Each CDR3 is given without its conserved first and last residue. D genes are given only for firm matches.

d_gene	v_gene	j_gene	CDR3aa
-	TRBV27	TRBJ1-1	ASARRGGNPEAF
-	TRBV3-1/TRBV3-2	TRBJ1-4	ASSQEGRQINEKLF
TRBD1	TRBV6-5	TRBJ1-1	ASLQGEETEAF
TRBD1	TRBV11-3	TRBJ2-1	ASSSGQGSYNEQF
-	TRBV5-1	TRBJ1-6	ASRQQVNNSPLH
TRBD1	TRBV5-5	TRBJ1-5	ASKRDRGSNQPQH
TRBD2	TRBV4-2	TRBJ2-1	ASSRFSGGDNEQF
TRBD2	TRBV14	TRBJ2-5	ASSQDLSGGRRGTQY
TRBD1	TRBV7-9	TRBJ2-4	ASSFLGGAKNIQY
TRBD2	TRBV30	TRBJ2-7	AWSPTSGGFYEQY
TRBD1	TRBV12-3/TRBV12-4	TRBJ1-1	ASSFQGGTEAF
-	TRBV11-2	TRBJ2-2	ASSLAGVRSGELF
-	TRBV3-1/TRBV3-2	TRBJ2-7	ASSQTLSYEQY
-	TRBV7-8	TRBJ1-1	ASSSHPGNTEAF
-	TRBV7-8	TRBJ1-2	ASSFPRGGGYT
TRBD1	TRBV14	TRBJ2-2	ASSSPLGQGSAGELF
-	TRBV14	TRBJ2-3	ASSQDFRTRDFDTDTQY
TRBD1	TRBV7-8	TRBJ1-2	ASSSDRAIRVYGYT
-	TRBV18	TRBJ1-1	ASQTQGPHTEAF
-	TRBV5-1	TRBJ2-7	ASSLGPGSYEQY
-	TRBV6-5	TRBJ2-3	ASQVAGAYTQY
-	TRBV5-1	TRBJ2-7	ASSSDRTYDEQY